This T cell receptor beta chain was observed in a study of CD4+ T cells in melanoma. Study results and limitations: A reported correlation linked neoantigen-specific CD4+ T cells to CD8+, macrophage and B cell function. Diverse differentiation states were reported for melanoma neoantigen-specific CD4+ T cells.

Of note for this clone: As yet, its antigen is unknown.

Method: immunoSEQ multiplex PCR; TCRdb's copy keeps in-frame clones and lacks some. The table lists 20,000 to 25,000 clones, roughly four fifths of them singletons. This CDR3 has 14 amino acids. The germline V gene has CDR1 SNHLY and CDR2 FYNNEI. Deletions cut 7 bases from V and 1 base from J, with 13 bases between. V usage is TRBV2 and J usage is TRBJ1-1; D unresolved. The source of this sequence is a human donor with melanoma. The material sequenced was cells from a culture (not recorded whether cultured in vitro). CDR3 bases: TGTGCCAGCACCTTCTCCAGGAGGAACACTGAAGCTTTCTTT. Amino acids: CASTFSRRNTEAFF.